This entry concerns a single TCR beta chain. This sample stems from a study of blood T cell repertoires in COVID-19. Looking at the study overall: Sites across the United States, Italy and Spain contributed samples from acute and convalescent COVID-19. T cells, B-cell-depleted T cells, or PBMCs provided the cDNA or gDNA that served as material.

This CDR3 has 14 amino acids. CDR1 and CDR2 (germline): SGHAT, FQNNGV. V shed 0 bases and J 10 bases; nucleotides not matched to a gene: 6. Per the original data handling: Reference gene primers were amplified, and this amplification served to estimate nucleated cell counts. Profiling relied on immunoSEQ multiplex PCR, and the TCRdb table lists in-frame clones only, not all of them. That table furnishes V, J and clone size, whereas the DNA furnished D and trimming. The sample carries over 400,000 clones, 86% recorded once. Sequencing was done on a sample of peripheral blood. The chain employs TRBV11-2 and TRBJ1-1, with 9 bases matching TRBD1. This TCR was recovered from a woman aged 30 to 39 with active or convalescent COVID-19. As DNA, the CDR3 is TGTGCCAGCAGCTTAGATTTAGGGGACAGGGCAGCTTTCTTT. It translates to CASSLDLGDRAAFF.